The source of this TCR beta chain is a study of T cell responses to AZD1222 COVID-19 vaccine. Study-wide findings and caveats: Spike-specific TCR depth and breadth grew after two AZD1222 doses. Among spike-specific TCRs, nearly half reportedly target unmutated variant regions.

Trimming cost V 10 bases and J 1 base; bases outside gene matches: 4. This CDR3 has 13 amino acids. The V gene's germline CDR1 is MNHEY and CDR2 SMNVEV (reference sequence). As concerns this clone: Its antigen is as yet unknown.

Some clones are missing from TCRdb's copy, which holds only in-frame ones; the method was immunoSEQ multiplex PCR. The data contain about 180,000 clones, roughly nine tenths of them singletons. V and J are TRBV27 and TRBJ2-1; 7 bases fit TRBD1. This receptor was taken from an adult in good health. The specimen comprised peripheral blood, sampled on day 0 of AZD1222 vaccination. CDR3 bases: TGTGCCACCCACAGGGGATCCTACAATGAGCAGTTCTTC. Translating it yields CATHRGSYNEQFF.